The 24 T cell receptor beta chains below all came from one sample that was sequenced in a study of CD8+CD57+ T cells in acquired aplastic anemia. CDR3 and TCR beta VDJ profiling relied on genomic DNA as the template. TCRdb re-called the reads with MiXCR, one entry per CDR3 protein. This sample yields approximately 270,000 distinct CDR3 sequences, of which around 60% are seen a single time; around 8% belongs to the top ten. The sequencing input was sorted CD4+, CD8+, or CD8+CD57+ T cells (not recorded which) from PBMCs. The receptors shown here come from a human donor with severe aplastic anemia or a healthy control (not recorded which).

This CDR3 reads CASSAGQPTNSPLHF. The CDR3 bases are TGCGCCAGCAGCGCCGGCCAGCCCACTAATTCACCCCTCCACTTT. The rearrangement joins TRBV5-1 to TRBJ1-6; D not certain. The V end was cut by 4 bases, the J end by 6 bases, with 14 bases between. The germline CDR1 and CDR2 sequences are SGHRS and YFSETQ. This CDR3 contains 15 residues.

This clonotype was picked up many times. The chain joins TRBV7-6 to TRBJ2-1, with D possibly TRBD1 on 6 matching bases. Germline lookup yields CDR1 SGHVS and CDR2 FNYEAQ. V gave up 1 base and J gave up 0 bases, with 7 bases separating them. This CDR3 contains 15 residues. CDR3: CASSLEDSSYNEQFF. CDR3 bases: TGTGCCAGCAGCTTAGAGGACAGCTCCTACAATGAGCAGTTCTTC.

The chain employs TRBV7-8 and TRBJ1-5, with a possible D match to TRBD1 (6 bases). V dropped 5 bases and J dropped 4 bases, with 12 bases sitting between them. Germline V gene sequence: CDR1 SGHVS, CDR2 FQNEAQ. The CDR3 covers 14 residues. CDR3 in DNA: TGTGCCAGCAGCGCCCGGACAGAGAATCAGCCCCAGCATTTT. Translation: CASSARTENQPQHF.

The J gene is TRBJ2-5, the V gene TRBV7-8; D is uncertain. The CDR3 runs 13 residues. V was pared by 2 bases and J by 1 base, with 5 bases between. Germline-derived CDR1 and CDR2 are SGHVS and FQNEAQ. The CDR3 DNA is TGTGCCAGCAGCTTATCTACCCAAGAGACCCAGTACTTC. Amino acid sequence: CASSLSTQETQYF.

The J gene is TRBJ2-2, the V gene TRBV12-3 or TRBV12-4, with TRBD2 identical over 8 bases. Trimming at V came to 10 bases and at J to 5 bases, leaving 9 bases not matched to a gene. The CDR3 is 14 residues long. CDR3 protein: CANGAGGLTGELFF. CDR3 DNA: TGTGCCAATGGGGCGGGAGGTTTGACCGGGGAGCTGTTTTTT.

Ten or more counts support this clonotype. V and J are TRBV20-1 and TRBJ2-7; 8 bases line up with TRBD2. Germline CDR1 reads DFQATT; CDR2 reads SNEGSKA (reference sequence). The CDR3 covers 12 residues. V lost 4 bases to trimming and J lost 6 bases; unmatched junction nucleotides: 5. The CDR3 DNA follows: TGCAGTGCTATCGGGACTAGGGGCGAGCAGTACTTC. It translates to CSAIGTRGEQYF.

The chain carries TRBV10-3 and TRBJ1-2; a weak D match, TRBD1 (6 bases). Germline V CDR1 and CDR2: ENHRY, SYGVKD. The CDR3 sequence is 15 residues long. V was shortened by 6 bases and J by 0 bases, with 14 bases between the two germline ends. The CDR3 loop is CAISRTEVTNYGYTF. The DNA for the CDR3 is TGTGCCATCAGCCGGACAGAAGTCACTAACTATGGCTACACCTTC.

This clonotype showed up just once. The V and J genes are TRBV20-1 and TRBJ1-1; possibly TRBD1 for D (5 bases). CDR1 is DFQATT and CDR2 is SNEGSKA in the germline V gene (reference sequence). V lost 1 base to trimming and J lost 1 base, with 10 bases between them. CDR3 length equals 14 residues. The CDR3 DNA follows: TGCAGTGCTAGAGTCGGGGCACAGAACACTGAAGCTTTCTTT. Translating it yields CSARVGAQNTEAFF.

The sample holds a few counts of this clonotype. The V gene is TRBV19, the J gene TRBJ1-2; D is unclear. The ends were cut back, 8 bases at V and 2 bases at J, with 15 bases in the middle. Germline CDR1 reads LNHDA; CDR2 reads SQIVND (reference sequence). The CDR3 length is 14 residues. The CDR3 sequence: CASDIGSANYGYTF. The CDR3 DNA is TGTGCCAGTGATATAGGCAGCGCCAACTATGGCTACACCTTC.

The J gene is TRBJ1-5, the V gene TRBV19, with no clear D. From germline, CDR1 is LNHDA and CDR2 SQIVND (reference sequence). The CDR3 runs 10 residues. The V and J ends lost 5 bases and 11 bases respectively, with 7 bases between them. The CDR3 DNA follows: TGTGCCAGTAGTGGGGAAGCCCAGCATTTT. Translation gives CASSGEAQHF.

This chain connects TRBV24-1 to TRBJ2-1; 8 bases are a match to TRBD2. This CDR3 has 15 amino acids. Germline CDR1 reads KGHDR; CDR2 reads SFDVKD. V trimming: 5 bases; J trimming: 7 bases; junction bases outside the gene matches: 9. The CDR3 coding sequence is TGTGCCACCAGTGTGTCGGGAGGGCCGGGAAATGAGCAGTTCTTC. Encoded protein: CATSVSGGPGNEQFF.

V usage is TRBV10-3 and J usage is TRBJ1-5; D not resolved. Germline values: CDR1 ENHRY, CDR2 SYGVKD. This CDR3 is 13 amino acids long. Trimming cost V 0 bases and J 7 bases, with 7 bases left between them. CDR3 sequence (DNA): TGTGCCATCAGTGAGTCGAGGGAACAGCCCCAGCATTTT. It codes for CAISESREQPQHF.

This chain uses TRBV7-3 with TRBJ2-5; 9 bases align to TRBD1. This CDR3 has 16 residues. CDR1 and CDR2 (germline): SGHTA, FQGTGA. V was clipped by 5 bases and J by 5 bases; unmatched bases: 12. Here the CDR3 reads CASSAEDRGIRETQYF. CDR3 nucleotide sequence: TGTGCCAGCAGCGCAGAAGACAGGGGGATTAGGGAGACCCAGTACTTC.

The chain recombines TRBV19 with TRBJ2-7, with 10 bases matching TRBD1. Germline CDR1 is LNHDA and CDR2 is SQIVND (reference sequence). The CDR3 is made up of 13 amino acids. The V and J ends lost 9 bases and 6 bases, in that order; junction bases with no gene match: 8. The CDR3 is CASSAGTGVEQYF. CDR3 in DNA: TGTGCCAGCAGCGCCGGGACAGGGGTCGAGCAGTACTTC.

This clonotype appeared a few times. V usage is TRBV7-9 and J usage is TRBJ2-1; 7 bases map to TRBD2. The CDR3 is 16 amino acids. In germline, CDR1 is SEHNR, CDR2 FQNEAQ (reference sequence). Trimming removed 4 bases from V and 4 bases from J; junction bases left unmatched: 10. The CDR3 protein is CASSSWTGTMYNEQFF. The CDR3 DNA follows: TGTGCCAGCAGCTCCTGGACCGGGACTATGTACAATGAGCAGTTCTTC.

This clonotype was detected only once. The rearrangement joins TRBV15 to TRBJ1-1; 8 bases line up with TRBD1. CDR1 is LNHNV, CDR2 YYDKDF, per germline (reference sequence). The CDR3 runs to 15 residues. The V segment lost 3 bases and the J segment 4 bases; nucleotides outside the gene matches: 7. The CDR3 loop reads CATSSVTGVSTEAFF. CDR3 DNA: TGTGCCACCAGCAGTGTGACAGGGGTGAGCACTGAAGCTTTCTTT.

Concerning this clonotype: At one boundary the junction diverges from the germline segment, which might be a read error. CDR3 amino acids: CAARGNYNERFF. In nucleotides, the CDR3 is TGTGCCGCCCGCGGTAACTACAATGAGCGGTTCTTC. V usage is TRBV28 and J usage is TRBJ2-1; D gene unclear. Germline V gene sequence: CDR1 MDHEN, CDR2 SYDVKM. The CDR3 consists of 12 residues.

There are many counts of this clonotype. The chain combines TRBV14 with TRBJ2-7; D is unclear. CDR1 and CDR2 (germline): SGHDN, FVKESK. The CDR3 sequence is 15 residues long. V was trimmed by 4 bases and J by 4 bases, leaving 17 bases between them. The CDR3 sequence is CASSPPVLWSYEQYF. CDR3 in DNA: TGTGCCAGCAGCCCTCCGGTTTTGTGGTCTTACGAGCAGTACTTC.

This clonotype was detected a few times. The V gene is TRBV7-8, the J gene TRBJ1-5; D is undetermined. V was clipped by 4 bases and J by 9 bases, with 16 bases between them. Germline V gene data show CDR1 as SGHVS and CDR2 as FQNEAQ. The CDR3 covers 14 residues. The CDR3 here is CASSYARDLWPQHF. CDR3 coding DNA: TGTGCCAGCAGCTATGCCCGCGATTTATGGCCCCAGCATTTT.

The chain joins TRBV15 to TRBJ2-3; TRBD2 matches 9 bases. Trimming removed 7 bases from V and 0 bases from J; junction bases left unmatched: 8. This CDR3 region has 16 residues. The germline CDR1 and CDR2 sequences are LNHNV and YYDKDF (reference sequence). The CDR3 protein is CATIRSGGPSTDTQYF. CDR3 DNA: TGTGCCACCATCCGCAGCGGGGGGCCAAGCACAGATACGCAGTATTTT.

This clonotype was recorded many times. The V and J genes are TRBV5-1 and TRBJ2-1, with D uncertain. The CDR3 contains 12 residues. With 1 base removed from V and 3 bases from J, the gap between germline ends came to 2 bases. CDR1 is SGHRS, CDR2 YFSETQ, per germline. In nucleotides, the CDR3 is TGCGCCAGCAGCTTGAACTACAATGAGCAGTTCTTC. Translation gives CASSLNYNEQFF.

This clonotype occurred a few times. The gene calls are TRBV2 and TRBJ2-3, with 11 bases fitting TRBD1. Germline V gene data show CDR1 as SNHLY and CDR2 as FYNNEI. This CDR3 is 13 amino acids long. Trimming cost V 8 bases and J 4 bases; bases outside gene matches: 2. The CDR3 region is CASGQGAADTQYF. The CDR3 DNA reads TGTGCCAGCGGACAGGGGGCAGCAGATACGCAGTATTTT.

V gene TRBV5-1 combines with J gene TRBJ2-3; D may be TRBD2 (5 bases). The CDR3 extends over 12 amino acids. Trimming took off 0 bases at V and 10 bases at J, with 9 bases between the two ends. Germline lookup yields CDR1 SGHRS and CDR2 YFSETQ. CDR3 sequence reads: CASSLAGWAQYF. Here the CDR3 DNA reads TGCGCCAGCAGCTTGGCGGGGTGGGCGCAGTATTTT.

This rearrangement joins TRBV6-4 to TRBJ1-1, with D tentatively TRBD1 (6 bases). The germline CDR1 and CDR2 sequences are MRHNA and SNTAGT. The CDR3 consists of 14 residues. Trimming left V 8 bases short and J 7 bases short, with 20 bases between. The DNA of the CDR3 is TGTGCCAGCGCGGGACTCGGGGGCTTAAGTGAAGCTTTCTTT. It specifies CASAGLGGLSEAFF.